The subject of this entry is one TCR beta chain. What it binds is not known. The donors gave bone marrow, and they were healthy. These data belong to a study of cytomegalovirus exposure and HLA in healthy donors. About the research overall: One earlier analysis, a look at about 179 million T cells, found about 100 million unique TCR beta sequences. Study-level results: Reportedly, TCR beta sequences accurately predicted HLA-A and HLA-B alleles in most subjects.

From germline, CDR1 is KGHSH and CDR2 LQKENI. V lost 6 bases to trimming and J lost 1 base; unmatched junction nucleotides: 5. This CDR3 spans 14 amino acids. PCR amplification relied on 60 Vbeta primers (plus 13 Jbeta primers). Using immunoSEQ multiplex PCR, the repertoire was profiled, and TCRdb retains in-frame clones only, with some absent. The table shows 95,000 to 100,000 clones, with less than 80% occurring only once. The V call is TRBV18, the J call TRBJ2-7; 8 positions match TRBD1. The sequenced sample consisted of PBMCs. The sequence came from a man in his forties in good health and CMV-seronegative. The CDR3 region is CASSGTGISYEQYF. The CDR3 DNA reads TGTGCCAGCTCCGGGACAGGTATTTCCTACGAGCAGTACTTC. Complete variable domain (other parts from reference TRBV18 and TRBJ2-7): NAGVMQNPRHLVRRRGQEARLRCSPMKGHSHVYWYRQLPEEGLKFMVYLQKENIIDESGMPKERFSAEFPKEGPSILRIQQVVRGDSAAYFCASSGTGISYEQYFGPGTRLTVT.